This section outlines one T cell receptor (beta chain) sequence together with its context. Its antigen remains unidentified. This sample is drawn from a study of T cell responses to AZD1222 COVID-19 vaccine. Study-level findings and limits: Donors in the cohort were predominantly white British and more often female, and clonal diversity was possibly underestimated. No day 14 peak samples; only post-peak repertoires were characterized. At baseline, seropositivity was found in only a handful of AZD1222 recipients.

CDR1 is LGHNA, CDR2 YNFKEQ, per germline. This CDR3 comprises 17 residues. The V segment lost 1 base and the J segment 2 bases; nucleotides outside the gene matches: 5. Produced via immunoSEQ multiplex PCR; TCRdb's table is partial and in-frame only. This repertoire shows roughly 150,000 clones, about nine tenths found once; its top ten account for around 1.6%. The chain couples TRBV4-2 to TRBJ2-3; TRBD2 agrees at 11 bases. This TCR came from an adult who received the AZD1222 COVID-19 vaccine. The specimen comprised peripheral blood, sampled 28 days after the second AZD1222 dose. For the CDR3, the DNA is TGTGCCAGCAGCCAAGTCGGGACTAGCGGAACCACAGATACGCAGTATTTT. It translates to CASSQVGTSGTTDTQYF.